Presented here are 13 T cell receptor beta chains from one specimen sequenced in a study of long-term antiretroviral therapy in people with HIV. The assay used was immunoSEQ (version v3.0), run at survey level. The assay was immunoSEQ multiplex PCR, and TCRdb's table has in-frame clones only and misses some. The sample holds roughly 12,000 clones, around 76% seen once. The sample here was unsorted PBMCs, taken nearly 8.5 years after starting antiretroviral therapy. Every receptor here comes from a middle-aged man with HIV.

The chain recombines TRBV7-9 with TRBJ2-3, with D uncertain. The V end lost 3 bases, the J end lost 0 bases, and 7 bases lay between the germline ends. The CDR3 covers 14 residues. From germline, CDR1 is SEHNR and CDR2 FQNEAQ (reference sequence). The CDR3 spells CASSFLLSTDTQYF. CDR3 in DNA: TGTGCCAGCAGCTTTTTACTTAGCACAGATACGCAGTATTTT.

The chain is built from TRBV19 and TRBJ1-2, with TRBD1 matching 7 bases. This CDR3 is 18 amino acids long. Germline assignment: CDR1 LNHDA and CDR2 SQIVND (reference sequence). V shed 3 bases and J 1 base; nucleotides not matched to a gene: 14. As DNA, the CDR3 is TGTGCCAGTAGTATGGGACAGCAATTTGAAGCTATTAACTATGGCTACACCTTC. Residues: CASSMGQQFEAINYGYTF. The whole variable domain, filled in from reference TRBV19 and TRBJ1-2, reads DGGITQSPKYLFRKEGQNVTLSCEQNLNHDAMYWYRQDPGQGLRLIYYSQIVNDFQKGDIAEGYSVSREKKESFPLTVTSAQKNPTAFYLCASSMGQQFEAINYGYTFGSGTRLTVV.

CDR3 DNA sequence: TGTGCCAGCAGCTGGACAGGGGGGCTCGATGGCTACACCTTC. Translated: CASSWTGGLDGYTF. The chain links TRBV7-9 to TRBJ1-2, with TRBD1 identical over 10 bases. Germline V gene data show CDR1 as SEHNR and CDR2 as FQNEAQ (reference sequence). The V and J ends lost 4 bases and 6 bases, in that order; junction bases with no gene match: 5. This CDR3 comprises 14 residues. Together with reference TRBV7-9 and TRBJ1-2, the CDR3 gives the full variable domain: DTGVSQNPRHKITKRGQNVTFRCDPISEHNRLYWYRQTLGQGPEFLTYFQNEAQLEKSRLLSDRFSAERPKGSFSTLEIQRTEQGDSAMYLCASSWTGGLDGYTFGSGTRLTVV.

The chain couples TRBV7-9 to TRBJ2-7, with 7 positions matching TRBD1. V gave up 5 bases and J gave up 5 bases; unmatched junction bases: 12. Looked up from germline, CDR1 is SEHNR and CDR2 is FQNEAQ (reference sequence). The CDR3 is 15 residues long. As DNA, the CDR3 is TGTGCCAGCAGCCTGACGACAGGGCGCTTCGACGAGCAGTACTTC. This codes for CASSLTTGRFDEQYF.

This chain links TRBV5-6 with TRBJ1-4, with a possible D match to TRBD1 (6 bases). The germline gives CDR1 SGHDT, CDR2 YYEEEE. This CDR3 has 15 amino acids. Trimming stripped 3 bases from V and 8 bases from J, with 17 bases between. CDR3 in DNA: TGTGCCAGCAGCTCCCCGGACAGACCCGGGGAAAAACTGTTTTTT. It encodes CASSSPDRPGEKLFF.

Comment on this clone: The same CDR3 arises from other DNA sequences in this sample as well. The CDR3 DNA sequence: TGCGCCAGCAGCTTGGCCAGTTCCTACGAGCAGTACTTC. This encodes CASSLASSYEQYF. This sequence joins TRBV5-1 and TRBJ2-7; D call uncertain. This CDR3 has 13 amino acids. V was clipped by 0 bases and J by 1 base, with 5 bases between them. Germline CDR1 reads SGHRS; CDR2 reads YFSETQ.

This sequence joins TRBV2 and TRBJ1-5; no firm D call. This CDR3 spans 16 amino acids. The germline V gene encodes CDR1 SNHLY and CDR2 FYNNEI. With 1 base removed from V and 0 bases from J, the gap between germline ends came to 10 bases. This CDR3 is CASSEVAGYSNQPQHF. CDR3 bases: TGTGCCAGCAGTGAAGTGGCCGGCTATAGCAATCAGCCCCAGCATTTT.

J is TRBJ2-7 and V is TRBV6-5; D possibly corresponds to TRBD1 (6 bases). The CDR3 sequence is 14 residues long. Trimming took 5 bases from V and 4 from J, leaving 15 bases between them. Germline assignment: CDR1 MNHEY and CDR2 SVGAGI. This CDR3 is CASSLRDKEYEQYF. The CDR3 DNA is TGTGCCAGCAGTCTCCGGGACAAGGAATACGAGCAGTACTTC.

This clone has just a few counts. The rearrangement joins TRBV7-8 to TRBJ1-4; D is unclear. Between the trimmed V and J ends, which lost 3 bases and 0 bases, there was a span of 11 bases. Germline CDR1 SGHVS, CDR2 FQNEAQ. The CDR3 is 16 amino acids. CDR3 DNA: TGTGCCAGCAGCTTTTACGGGGAGGCAACTAATGAAAAACTGTTTTTT. Translated: CASSFYGEATNEKLFF.

In DNA, the CDR3 is TGTGCCAGCAGCTTTCGAGGACCTGGGCCGAACACTGAAGCTTTCTTT. Protein product: CASSFRGPGPNTEAFF. V is TRBV27 and J is TRBJ1-1; D is uncertain. V was cut by 6 bases and J by 1 base, with 18 bases left in between. Germline CDR1 is MNHEY and CDR2 is SMNVEV (reference sequence). CDR3 size: 16 residues.

The rearrangement uses TRBV2 and TRBJ1-1; D gene ambiguous. CDR1 is SNHLY, CDR2 FYNNEI, per germline. Trimming took off 6 bases at V and 3 bases at J, with 5 bases between the two ends. The CDR3 is 11 residues long. The CDR3 region has the DNA TGTGCCAGCAGGGAGGACACTGAAGCTTTCTTT. This sequence encodes CASREDTEAFF.

This clone was detected a few times. The gene calls are TRBV2 and TRBJ2-7; a possible D gene is TRBD1 (5 bases). Germline V gene sequence: CDR1 SNHLY, CDR2 FYNNEI. V was cut by 6 bases and J by 5 bases, with 11 bases left in between. The CDR3 runs 12 residues. CDR3 amino acids: CASSQTGDEQYF. In nucleotides, the CDR3 is TGTGCCAGCAGCCAAACAGGCGACGAGCAGTACTTC. The complete variable domain, with remaining parts taken from reference TRBV2 and TRBJ2-7, reads EPEVTQTPSHQVTQMGQEVILRCVPISNHLYFYWYRQILGQKVEFLVSFYNNEISEKSEIFDDQFSVERPDGSNFTLKIRSTKLEDSAMYFCASSQTGDEQYFGPGTRLTVT.

The chain recombines TRBV2 with TRBJ1-1; D gene unclear. The germline V gene has CDR1 SNHLY and CDR2 FYNNEI. The CDR3 has 8 residues. V was clipped by 5 bases and J by 11 bases, with 3 bases between them. CDR3 in DNA: TGTGCCAGCAGTAAGGCTTTCTTT. It specifies CASSKAFF.